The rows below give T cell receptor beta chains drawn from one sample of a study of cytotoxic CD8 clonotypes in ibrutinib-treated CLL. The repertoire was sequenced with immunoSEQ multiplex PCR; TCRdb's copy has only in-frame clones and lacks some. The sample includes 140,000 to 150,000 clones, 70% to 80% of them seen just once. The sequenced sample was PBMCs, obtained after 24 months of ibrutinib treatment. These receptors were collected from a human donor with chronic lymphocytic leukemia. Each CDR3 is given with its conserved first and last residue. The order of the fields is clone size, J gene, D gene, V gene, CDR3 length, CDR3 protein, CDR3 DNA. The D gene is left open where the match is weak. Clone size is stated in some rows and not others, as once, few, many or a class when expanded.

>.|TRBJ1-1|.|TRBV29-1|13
CSVLTEGGTEAFF
TGCAGCGTGCTTACAGAGGGGGGCACTGAAGCTTTCTTT
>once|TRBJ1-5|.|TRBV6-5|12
CASRTPGGPQHF
TGTGCCAGCAGGACCCCGGGGGGGCCCCAGCATTTT
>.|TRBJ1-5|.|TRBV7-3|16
CASSPPGSRQTQPQHF
TGTGCCAGCAGCCCACCTGGGAGTCGCCAAACACAGCCCCAGCATTTT
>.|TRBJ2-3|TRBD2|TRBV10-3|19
CAIGPIGEGVSPVGDTQYF
TGTGCCATCGGGCCCATTGGGGAGGGAGTGAGTCCGGTAGGAGATACGCAGTATTTT
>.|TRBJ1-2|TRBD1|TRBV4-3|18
CASSQDGTGANLLYGYTF
TGCGCCAGCAGCCAAGATGGGACAGGGGCCAACCTGCTCTATGGCTACACCTTC
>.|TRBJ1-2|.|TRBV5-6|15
CASSQDDVRGYGYTF
TGTGCCAGCAGCCAGGACGACGTCAGGGGATATGGCTACACCTTC
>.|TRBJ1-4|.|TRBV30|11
CACEPGGKLFF
TGTGCCTGCGAACCGGGGGGAAAACTGTTTTTT
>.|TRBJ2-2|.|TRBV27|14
CASSFTRNTGELFF
TGTGCCAGCAGTTTTACAAGGAACACCGGGGAGCTGTTTTTT
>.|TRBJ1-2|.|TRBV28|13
CASSLMSAPGYTF
TGTGCCAGCAGTTTAATGTCAGCTCCTGGCTACACCTTC
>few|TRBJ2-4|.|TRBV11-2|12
CASSHLAGIQYF
TGTGCCAGCAGCCACCTCGCGGGCATTCAGTACTTC
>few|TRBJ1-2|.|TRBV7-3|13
CASSLSETYGYTF
TGTGCCAGCAGCTTATCAGAGACCTATGGCTACACCTTC
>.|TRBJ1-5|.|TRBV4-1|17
CASSQEVVPGSNQPQHF
TGCGCCAGCAGCCAAGAGGTCGTTCCCGGGAGCAATCAGCCCCAGCATTTT
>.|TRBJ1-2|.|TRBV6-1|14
CASRGGAANYGYTF
TGTGCCAGCAGGGGGGGGGCGGCGAACTATGGCTACACCTTC
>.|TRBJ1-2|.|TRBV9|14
CASSVGGRGFGYTF
TGTGCCAGCAGCGTAGGCGGCAGGGGATTCGGCTACACCTTC
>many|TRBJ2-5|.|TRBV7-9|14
CASSSRIRGETQYF
TGTGCCAGCAGCTCCCGAATACGGGGCGAGACCCAGTACTTC
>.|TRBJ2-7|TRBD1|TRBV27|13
CASRRTGLDEQYF
TGTGCCAGCAGAAGGACAGGGTTAGACGAGCAGTACTTC
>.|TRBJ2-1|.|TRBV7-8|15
CASSLDVRRLIEQFF
TGTGCCAGCAGCTTAGATGTTCGGCGCCTCATAGAGCAGTTCTTC
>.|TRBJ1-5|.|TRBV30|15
CAWSLGSARNQPQHF
TGTGCCTGGAGTTTAGGGTCGGCACGAAATCAGCCCCAGCATTTT
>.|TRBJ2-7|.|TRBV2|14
CASTDTLPSYEQYF
TGTGCCAGCACCGACACCTTACCCTCCTACGAGCAGTACTTC
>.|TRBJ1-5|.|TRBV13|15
CASSLGGGPNQPQHF
TGTGCCAGCAGCTTAGGCGGAGGGCCCAATCAGCCCCAGCATTTT
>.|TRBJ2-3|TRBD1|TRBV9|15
CASSARTGAGDTQYF
TGTGCCAGCAGCGCCAGGACAGGGGCGGGAGATACGCAGTATTTT
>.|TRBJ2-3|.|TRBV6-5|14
CASSSRVATDTQYF
TGTGCCAGCAGTTCCCGGGTGGCCACAGATACGCAGTATTTT
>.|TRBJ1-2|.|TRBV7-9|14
CASSPRGPNYGYTF
TGTGCCAGCAGCCCCCGGGGGCCTAACTATGGCTACACCTTC
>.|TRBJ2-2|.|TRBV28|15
CASSPHSTLTGELFF
TGTGCCAGCAGTCCCCATTCGACGCTTACCGGGGAGCTGTTTTTT
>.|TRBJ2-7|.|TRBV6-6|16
CASTLGDPRGPYEQYF
TGTGCCAGCACCCTGGGGGACCCCCGGGGGCCCTACGAGCAGTACTTC
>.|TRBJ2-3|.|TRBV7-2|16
CASSLGVGASTDTQYF
TGTGCCAGCAGCTTAGGCGTCGGAGCCAGCACAGATACGCAGTATTTT
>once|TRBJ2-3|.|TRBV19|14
CASRPGLTDGTQYF
TGTGCCAGTAGGCCGGGACTGACAGATGGTACGCAGTATTTT
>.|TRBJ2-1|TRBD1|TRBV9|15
CASSAAGTGALEQFF
TGTGCCAGCAGCGCGGCCGGGACAGGGGCGTTGGAGCAGTTCTTC
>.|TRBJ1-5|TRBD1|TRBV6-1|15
CASKRQGHSNQPQHF
TGTGCCAGCAAGCGACAGGGACATAGCAATCAGCCCCAGCATTTT
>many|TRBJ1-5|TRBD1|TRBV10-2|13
CATTDRVAQPQHF
TGCGCCACCACTGACAGGGTCGCCCAGCCCCAGCATTTT
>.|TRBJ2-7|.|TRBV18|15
CASSPPSAAAYEQYF
TGTGCCAGCTCACCACCGTCAGCCGCGGCCTACGAGCAGTACTTC
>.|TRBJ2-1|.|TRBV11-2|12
CASSFNSNEQFF
TGTGCCAGCAGCTTCAACAGCAATGAGCAGTTCTTC
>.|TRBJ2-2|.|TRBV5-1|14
CASSLDLATGELFF
TGCGCCAGCAGCTTGGACCTTGCCACCGGGGAGCTGTTTTTT
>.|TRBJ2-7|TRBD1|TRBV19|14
CASSIGRGSYEQYF
TGTGCCAGTAGTATAGGCAGGGGGTCCTACGAGCAGTACTTC
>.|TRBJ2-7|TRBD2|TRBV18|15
CASSPPSSGSYEQYF
TGTGCCAGCTCACCACCGTCTAGCGGAAGCTACGAGCAGTACTTC
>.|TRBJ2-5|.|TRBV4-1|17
CASSQPHKGRDQETQYF
TGCGCCAGCAGCCAACCCCATAAGGGTCGTGACCAAGAGACCCAGTACTTC
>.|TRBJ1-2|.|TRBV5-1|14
CASTPIGTNYGYTF
TGCGCCAGCACCCCCATCGGGACAAACTATGGCTACACCTTC